Sequencing of this T cell receptor beta chain was carried out in a study of blood T cell repertoires in COVID-19. Study as a whole: The United States, Italy and Spain were the sources of the acute and convalescent COVID-19 samples. Sample material is recorded as cDNA or gDNA derived from T cells, B-cell-depleted T cells, or PBMCs.

Trimming took 5 bases from V and 14 from J; bases not matched to a gene: 8. The CDR3 has 12 amino acids. The V gene's germline CDR1 is SEHNR and CDR2 FQNEAQ (reference sequence). Original handling: How many nucleated cells were present was estimated from reference gene primer amplification. Some clones are missing from TCRdb's copy, which holds only in-frame ones; the method was immunoSEQ multiplex PCR. V and J calls and clone size come straight from that table; D and trimming were deduced from the DNA. The sample shows 100,000 to 150,000 clones, over 75% of them seen only once. The material sequenced was peripheral blood. The V call is TRBV7-9, the J call TRBJ2-1; 8 nucleotides agree with TRBD2. The receptor's source is a woman in her fifties or sixties with acute or convalescent COVID-19. As DNA, the CDR3 is TGTGCCAGCAGCGATCCGGGACTAGAGAAGTTCTTC. It codes for CASSDPGLEKFF.